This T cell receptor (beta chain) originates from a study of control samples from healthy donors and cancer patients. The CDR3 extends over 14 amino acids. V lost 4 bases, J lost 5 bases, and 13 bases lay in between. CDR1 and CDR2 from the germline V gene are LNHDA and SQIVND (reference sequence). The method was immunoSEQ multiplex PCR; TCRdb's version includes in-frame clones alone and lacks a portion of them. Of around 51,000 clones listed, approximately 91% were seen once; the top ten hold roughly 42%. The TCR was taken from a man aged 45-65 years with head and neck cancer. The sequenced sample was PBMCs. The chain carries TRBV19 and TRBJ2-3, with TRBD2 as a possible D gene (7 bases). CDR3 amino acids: CASSTQGGGDTQYF. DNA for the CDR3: TGTGCCAGTAGTACCCAAGGGGGGGGAGATACGCAGTATTTT.